The present entry profiles one T cell receptor (beta chain) with its context. Its target is unknown. Treatment denoted: approximately nine-day PBMC culture with coronavirus spike peptide pools or control peptides (ViraFEST assay). The data were obtained in a study of vaccination and CD4 T cells after COVID-19. Study-level information: It was a median about 92 days after diagnosis, with a range of 35 to 161, that post-COVID samples were drawn. Ranging from 14 to 241, the interval between dose two and post-vaccine sampling had a median of approximately 67 days. Control wells got either CEFX epitopes, HIV-1 Nef peptides, or no peptide at all.

The trim removed 0 bases at V and 7 bases at J, leaving 11 bases unmatched. Per the germline V gene, CDR1 is GTSNPN and CDR2 is SVGIG (reference sequence). The CDR3 covers 16 residues. With the Oncomine TCR Beta short-read assay, DNA from cultured CD4+ T cells was sequenced. Someone extracted genomic DNA from cultured CD4+ T cells. Using its own MiXCR run on the PCR reads, TCRdb lists one record per CDR3 protein. The sample has about 13,000 distinct CDR3 sequences; 40% to 45% are singletons. The TCR originated in a human donor who had recovered from COVID-19. Input material: CD4+ T cells from blood, cultured in vitro. The chain is built from TRBV30 and TRBJ1-3; 8 bases agree with TRBD1. CDR3 bases: TGTGCCTGGAGTGTACAAGGGACAGGACTTTCGAACACCATATATTTT. It specifies CAWSVQGTGLSNTIYF.